The sequence of this TCR beta chain was determined in a study of T cells in Graves' hyperthyroidism and ophthalmopathy. Study-wide results and limits: Most thyroid clonotypes expanded above 0.001 appeared in blood too.

TCR beta CDR3 regions were amplified from RNA transcripts. In the first-round RT-PCR of the TCR CDR3, the HTBI primer set was used. TCRdb independently ran MiXCR on the multiplex PCR reads; one entry per CDR3 protein. The data show over 700,000 distinct CDR3 sequences, roughly 32% seen once. V was cut by 3 bases and J by 6 bases, with 6 bases left in between. There are 11 residues in the CDR3. The table lists this clonotype with many counts. The antigen remains undetermined. V gene TRBV12-3 or TRBV12-4 combines with J gene TRBJ2-7; TRBD1 might be the D (5 bases). The TCR comes from a woman aged 40-49 years with Graves' hyperthyroidism. The sample comprised blood. CDR3 coding DNA: TGTGCCAGCAGTTTCAGGGTCGAGCAGTACTTC. Its protein is CASSFRVEQYF.